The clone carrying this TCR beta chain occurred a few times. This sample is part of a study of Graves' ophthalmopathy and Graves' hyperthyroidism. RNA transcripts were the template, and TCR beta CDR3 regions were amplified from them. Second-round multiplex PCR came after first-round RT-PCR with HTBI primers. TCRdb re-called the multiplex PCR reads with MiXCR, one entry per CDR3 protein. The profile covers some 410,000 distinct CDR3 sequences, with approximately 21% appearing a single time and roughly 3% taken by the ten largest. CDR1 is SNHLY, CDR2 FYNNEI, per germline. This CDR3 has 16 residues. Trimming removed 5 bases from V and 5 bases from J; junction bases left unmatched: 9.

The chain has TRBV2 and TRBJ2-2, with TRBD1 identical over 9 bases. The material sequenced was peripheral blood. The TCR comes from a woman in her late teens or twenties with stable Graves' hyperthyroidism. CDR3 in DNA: TGTGCCAGCAGTCCGACCACAGGGGGCTTAACCGGGGAGCTGTTTTTT. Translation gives CASSPTTGGLTGELFF.